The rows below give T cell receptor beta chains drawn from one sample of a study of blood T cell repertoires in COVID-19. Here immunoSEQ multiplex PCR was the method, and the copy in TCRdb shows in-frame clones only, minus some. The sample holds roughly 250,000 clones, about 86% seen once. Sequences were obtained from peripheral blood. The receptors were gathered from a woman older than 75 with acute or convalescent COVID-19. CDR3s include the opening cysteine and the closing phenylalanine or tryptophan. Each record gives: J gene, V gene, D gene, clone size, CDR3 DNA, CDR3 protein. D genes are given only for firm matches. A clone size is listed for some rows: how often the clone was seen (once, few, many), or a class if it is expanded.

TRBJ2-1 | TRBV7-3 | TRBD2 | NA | TGTGCCAGCAGTCCCGGCGGCCTAGCGGGTCACAATGAGCAGTTCTTC | CASSPGGLAGHNEQFF
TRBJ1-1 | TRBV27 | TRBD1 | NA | TGTGCCAGCAGTTTCCGCAGGGGGTCGAACACTGAAGCTTTCTTT | CASSFRRGSNTEAFF
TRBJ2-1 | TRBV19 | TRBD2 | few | TGTGCCAGTAGTACCAGCGGGAGTTTCGAGGGTGAGCAGTTCTTC | CASSTSGSFEGEQFF
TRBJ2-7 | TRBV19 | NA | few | TGTGCCAGTAGTAGGGCAGCAACCTACGAGCAGTACTTC | CASSRAATYEQYF
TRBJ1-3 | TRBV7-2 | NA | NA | TGTGCCAGCAGCTTAGTTTACTCTGGAAACACCATATATTTT | CASSLVYSGNTIYF
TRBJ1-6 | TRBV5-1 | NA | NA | TGCGCCAGCAGCTTGGACAGGCATTCACCCCTCCACTTT | CASSLDRHSPLHF
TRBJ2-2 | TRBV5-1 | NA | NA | TGCGCCAGCAGCCGCCTTACGGACAGCCGAAACACCGGGGAGCTGTTTTTT | CASSRLTDSRNTGELFF
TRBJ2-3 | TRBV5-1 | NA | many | TGCGCCAGCAGCTCGGAGTTAGGACTAAGCGCAGATACGCAGTATTTT | CASSSELGLSADTQYF
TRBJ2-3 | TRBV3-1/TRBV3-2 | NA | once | TGTGCCAGCAGCCAAGATCTTTCCACAGATACGCAGTATTTT | CASSQDLSTDTQYF
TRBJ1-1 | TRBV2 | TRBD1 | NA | TGTGCCAGCAGGGGGGACAGGGGGAACACTGAAGCTTTCTTT | CASRGDRGNTEAFF
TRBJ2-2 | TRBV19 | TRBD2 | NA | TGTGCCAGTAATCCGGGGGGGCCAGCAGGGGAGCTGTTTTTT | CASNPGGPAGELFF
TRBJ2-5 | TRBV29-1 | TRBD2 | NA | TGCAGCACAACCGGGACTAGCGGGGGGGCCGCAGAGACCCAGTACTTC | CSTTGTSGGAAETQYF
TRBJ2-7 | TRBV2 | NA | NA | TGTGCCAGCAGTGAAGGGCGGGCTTACGAGCAGTACTTC | CASSEGRAYEQYF
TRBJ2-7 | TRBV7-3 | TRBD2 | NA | TGTGCCAGCAGCCCGGGGGGGGACCACAGAACGGGAGAGCAGTACTTC | CASSPGGDHRTGEQYF
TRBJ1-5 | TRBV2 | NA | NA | TGTGCCAGCAGTGAAGACAGGGCCGGCAATCAGCCCCAGCATTTT | CASSEDRAGNQPQHF
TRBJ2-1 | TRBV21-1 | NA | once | TGTGCCAGCCAAGGGCCCGGGGGGCGGAATGAGCAGTTCTTC | CASQGPGGRNEQFF
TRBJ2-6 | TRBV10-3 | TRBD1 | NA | TGTGCCATCAGTGACGGGACAGGGCCTTCTGGGGCCAACGTCCTGACTTTC | CAISDGTGPSGANVLTF
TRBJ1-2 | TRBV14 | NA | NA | TGTGCCAGCAGCCAAGCAAGACTGAGTACTGGCTACACCTTC | CASSQARLSTGYTF
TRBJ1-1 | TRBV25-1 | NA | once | TGTGCCAGCAGTGAACAGGGGCAGACTGAAGCTTTCTTT | CASSEQGQTEAFF
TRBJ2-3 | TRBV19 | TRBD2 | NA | TGTGCCAGTAGTAATGCGGGGGGGTTCACAGATACGCAGTATTTT | CASSNAGGFTDTQYF
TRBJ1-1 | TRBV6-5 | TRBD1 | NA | TGTGCCAGCACTAGGGACAGGGAAGGGTCTGAAGCTTTCTTT | CASTRDREGSEAFF
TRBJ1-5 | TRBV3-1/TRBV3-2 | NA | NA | TGTGCCAGCAGCCAAAATCCCAGTTATCAGCCCCAGCATTTT | CASSQNPSYQPQHF
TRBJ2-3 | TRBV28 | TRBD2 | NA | TGTGCCAGCACCTCCCAGGGACTAGCGTTCGGTTATACGCAGTATTTT | CASTSQGLAFGYTQYF
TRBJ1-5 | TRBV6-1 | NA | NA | TGTGCCAGCAGTCCGCCGGGGAATCAGCCCCAGCATTTT | CASSPPGNQPQHF